What follows is one T cell receptor beta chain and its context. Its antigen is undetermined. From germline, CDR1 is SGHVS and CDR2 FQNEAQ. The CDR3 length is 14 residues. With V trimmed by 4 bases and J by 4 bases, 4 bases remained unmatched. The data stem from a study of T cells in Graves' hyperthyroidism and ophthalmopathy. It was considered stable Graves' hyperthyroidism when ophthalmopathy did not progress within 18 months. Patients aged 18 to 65 with hyperthyroidism were newly diagnosed, with duration under 2 months. An approximately 10 ml volume of fresh peripheral blood provided the PBMCs. Authors of the study amplified TCR beta CDR3 regions from RNA transcripts. The primer set for the first-round RT-PCR of the TCR CDR3 was HTBI. TCRdb re-called the multiplex PCR reads with MiXCR, one entry per CDR3 protein. The table includes about 550,000 distinct CDR3 sequences, less than 25% detected once.

Overall study results and limits: Prediction of ophthalmopathy progression came a median approximately 7 months pre-onset.

The chain employs TRBV7-8 and TRBJ2-3, with 8 bases aligning to TRBD1. Specimen: blood. The receptor comes from a young man with Graves' hyperthyroidism. The CDR3 bases are TGTGCCAGCAGCTACGGACAGGGCCCAGATACGCAGTATTTT. Its translation: CASSYGQGPDTQYF.